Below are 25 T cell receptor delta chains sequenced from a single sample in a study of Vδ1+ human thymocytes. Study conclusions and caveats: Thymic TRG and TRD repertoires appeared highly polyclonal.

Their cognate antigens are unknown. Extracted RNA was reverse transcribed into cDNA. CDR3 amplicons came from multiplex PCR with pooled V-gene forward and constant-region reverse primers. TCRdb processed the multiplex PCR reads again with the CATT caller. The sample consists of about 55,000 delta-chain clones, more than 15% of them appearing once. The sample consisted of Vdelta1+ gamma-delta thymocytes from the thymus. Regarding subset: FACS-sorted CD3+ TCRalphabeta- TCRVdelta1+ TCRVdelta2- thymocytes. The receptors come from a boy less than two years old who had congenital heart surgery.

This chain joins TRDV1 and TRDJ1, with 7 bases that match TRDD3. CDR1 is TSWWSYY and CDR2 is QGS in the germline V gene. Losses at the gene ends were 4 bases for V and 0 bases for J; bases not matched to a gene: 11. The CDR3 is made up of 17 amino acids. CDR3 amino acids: CALGVCLLGTYTDKLIF. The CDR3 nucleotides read TGTGCTCTTGGGGTATGCCTACTGGGGACCTACACCGATAAACTCATCTTT.

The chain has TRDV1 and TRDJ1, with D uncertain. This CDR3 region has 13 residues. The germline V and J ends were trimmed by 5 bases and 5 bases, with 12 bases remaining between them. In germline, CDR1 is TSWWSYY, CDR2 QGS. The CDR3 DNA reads TGTGCTCTTGGGACGCGCACGGGGGATAAACTCATCTTT. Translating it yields CALGTRTGDKLIF.

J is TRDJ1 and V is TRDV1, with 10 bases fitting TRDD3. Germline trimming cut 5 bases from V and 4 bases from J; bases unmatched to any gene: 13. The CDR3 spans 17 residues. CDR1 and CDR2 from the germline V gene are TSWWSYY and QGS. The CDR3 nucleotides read TGTGCTCTTGGGAGTACTGGGGGATTATGGTGGTTCGATAAACTCATCTTT. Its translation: CALGSTGGLWWFDKLIF.

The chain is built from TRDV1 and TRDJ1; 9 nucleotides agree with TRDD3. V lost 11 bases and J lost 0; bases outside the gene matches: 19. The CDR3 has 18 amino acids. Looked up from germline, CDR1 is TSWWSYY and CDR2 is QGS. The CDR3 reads CADGARTGGPFYTDKLIF. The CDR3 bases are TGTGCTGACGGGGCCCGTACTGGGGGACCTTTTTACACCGATAAACTCATCTTT.

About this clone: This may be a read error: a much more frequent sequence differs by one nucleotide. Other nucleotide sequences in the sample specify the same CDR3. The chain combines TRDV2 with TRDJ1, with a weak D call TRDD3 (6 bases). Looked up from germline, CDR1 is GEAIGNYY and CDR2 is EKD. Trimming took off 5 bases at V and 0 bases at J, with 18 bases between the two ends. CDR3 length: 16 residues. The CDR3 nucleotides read TGTGCCTGTGTTTGGCCGACGGGGGAAAACACCGATAAACTCATCTTT. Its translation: CACVWPTGENTDKLIF.

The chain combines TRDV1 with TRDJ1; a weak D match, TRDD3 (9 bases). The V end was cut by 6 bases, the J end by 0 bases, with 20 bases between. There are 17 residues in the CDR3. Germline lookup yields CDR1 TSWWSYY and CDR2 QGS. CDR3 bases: TGTGCTCTTGGTTCTTCCTACTGGGGGACCAACACCGATAAACTCATCTTT. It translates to CALGSSYWGTNTDKLIF.

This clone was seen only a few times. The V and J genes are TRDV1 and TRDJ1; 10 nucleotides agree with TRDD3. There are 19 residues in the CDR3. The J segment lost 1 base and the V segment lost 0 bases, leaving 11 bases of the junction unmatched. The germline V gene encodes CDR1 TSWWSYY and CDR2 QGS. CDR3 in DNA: TGTGCTCTTGGGGAACTAGTACGAACTGGGGGATTGGTCACCGATAAACTCATCTTT. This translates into CALGELVRTGGLVTDKLIF.

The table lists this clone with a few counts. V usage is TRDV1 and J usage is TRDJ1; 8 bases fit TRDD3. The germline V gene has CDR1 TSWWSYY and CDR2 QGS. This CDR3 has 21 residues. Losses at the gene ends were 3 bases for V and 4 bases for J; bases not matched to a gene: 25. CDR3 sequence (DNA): TGTGCTCTTGGGGACCCCCCTCCTGCCCTACTGGGGGGCTATATGAGCGATAAACTCATCTTT. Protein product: CALGDPPPALLGGYMSDKLIF.

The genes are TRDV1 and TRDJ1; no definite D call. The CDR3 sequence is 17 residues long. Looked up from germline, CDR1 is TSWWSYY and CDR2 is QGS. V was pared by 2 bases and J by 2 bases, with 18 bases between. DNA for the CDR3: TGTGCTCTTGGGGAATTCCAAGGGGTGGTTTGGACCGATAAACTCATCTTT. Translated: CALGEFQGVVWTDKLIF.

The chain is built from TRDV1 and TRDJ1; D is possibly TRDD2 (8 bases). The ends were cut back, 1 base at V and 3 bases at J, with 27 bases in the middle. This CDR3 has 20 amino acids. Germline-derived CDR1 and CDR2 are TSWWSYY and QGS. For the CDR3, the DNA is TGTGCTCTTGGGGAACCCGACTTCCTACGGGGGGGATTTGTGGCCGATAAACTCATCTTT. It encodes CALGEPDFLRGGFVADKLIF.

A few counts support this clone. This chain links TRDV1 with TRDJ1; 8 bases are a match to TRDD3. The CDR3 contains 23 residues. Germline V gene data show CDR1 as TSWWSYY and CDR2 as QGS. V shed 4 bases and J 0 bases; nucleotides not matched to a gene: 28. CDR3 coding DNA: TGTGCTCTTGGGGTTACAGCCCAGGCCTCTTTGTACTGGGGGTCACTAGACACCGATAAACTCATCTTT. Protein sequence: CALGVTAQASLYWGSLDTDKLIF.

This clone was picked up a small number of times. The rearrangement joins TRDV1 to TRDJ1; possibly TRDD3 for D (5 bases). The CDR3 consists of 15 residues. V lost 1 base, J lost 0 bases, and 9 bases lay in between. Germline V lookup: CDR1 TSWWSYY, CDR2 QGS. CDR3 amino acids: CALGERGGDTDKLIF. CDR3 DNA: TGTGCTCTTGGGGAACGGGGGGGGGACACCGATAAACTCATCTTT.

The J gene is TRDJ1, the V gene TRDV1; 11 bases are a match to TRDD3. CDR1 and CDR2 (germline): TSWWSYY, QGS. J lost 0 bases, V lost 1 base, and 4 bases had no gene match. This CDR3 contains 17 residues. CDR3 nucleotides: TGTGCTCTTGGGGAACATCTACTGGGGGATAACACCGATAAACTCATCTTT. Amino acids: CALGEHLLGDNTDKLIF.

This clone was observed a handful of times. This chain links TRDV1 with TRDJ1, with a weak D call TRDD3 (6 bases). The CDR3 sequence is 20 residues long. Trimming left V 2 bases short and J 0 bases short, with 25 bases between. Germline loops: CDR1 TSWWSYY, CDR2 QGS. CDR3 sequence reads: CALGEGLPGGTRPYTDKLIF. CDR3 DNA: TGTGCTCTTGGGGAAGGTCTTCCCGGGGGGACCCGACCTTACACCGATAAACTCATCTTT.

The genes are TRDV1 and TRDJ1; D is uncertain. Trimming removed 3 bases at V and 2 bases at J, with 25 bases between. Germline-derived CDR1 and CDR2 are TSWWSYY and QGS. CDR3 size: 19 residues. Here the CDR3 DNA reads TGTGCTCTTGGGGATATTATCCTCCGTGACCGAGGGCGTACCGATAAACTCATCTTT. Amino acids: CALGDIILRDRGRTDKLIF.

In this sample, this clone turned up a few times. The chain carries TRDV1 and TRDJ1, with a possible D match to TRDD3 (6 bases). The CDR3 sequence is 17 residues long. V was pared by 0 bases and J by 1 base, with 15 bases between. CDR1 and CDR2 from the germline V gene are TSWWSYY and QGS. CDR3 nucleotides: TGTGCTCTTGGGGAACTCTCGGGGGGAAAAGGCACCGATAAACTCATCTTT. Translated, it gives CALGELSGGKGTDKLIF.

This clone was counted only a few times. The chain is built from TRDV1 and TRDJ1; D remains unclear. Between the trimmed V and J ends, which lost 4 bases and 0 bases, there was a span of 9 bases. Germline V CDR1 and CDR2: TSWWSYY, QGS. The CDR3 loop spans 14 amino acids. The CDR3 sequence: CALGVPRYTDKLIF. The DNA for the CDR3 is TGTGCTCTTGGGGTCCCACGGTACACCGATAAACTCATCTTT.

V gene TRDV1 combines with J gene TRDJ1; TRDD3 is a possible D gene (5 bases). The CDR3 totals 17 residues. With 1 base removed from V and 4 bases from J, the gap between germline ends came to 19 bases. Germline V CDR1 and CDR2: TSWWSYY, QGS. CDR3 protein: CALGEHVRYSGGDKLIF. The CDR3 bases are TGTGCTCTTGGGGAACACGTACGGTATAGCGGGGGCGATAAACTCATCTTT.

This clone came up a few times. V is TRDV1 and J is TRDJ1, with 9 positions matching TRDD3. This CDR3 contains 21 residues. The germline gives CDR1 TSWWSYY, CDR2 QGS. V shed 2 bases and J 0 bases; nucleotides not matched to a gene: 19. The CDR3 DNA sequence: TGTGCTCTTGGGGAATGGTCCCTCTACGTTCCTGGGGGATCCCACACCGATAAACTCATCTTT. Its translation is CALGEWSLYVPGGSHTDKLIF.

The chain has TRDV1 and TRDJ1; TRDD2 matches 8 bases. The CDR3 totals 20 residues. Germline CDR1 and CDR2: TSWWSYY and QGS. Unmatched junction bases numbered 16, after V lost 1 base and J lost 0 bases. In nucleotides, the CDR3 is TGTGCTCTTGGGGAACCAGTGGCCTTCCTATTTCGGGGGGACACCGATAAACTCATCTTT. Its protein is CALGEPVAFLFRGDTDKLIF.

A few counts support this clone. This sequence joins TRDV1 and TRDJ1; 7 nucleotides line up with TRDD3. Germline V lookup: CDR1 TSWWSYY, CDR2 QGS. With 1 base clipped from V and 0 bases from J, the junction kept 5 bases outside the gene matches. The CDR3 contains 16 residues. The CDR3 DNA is TGTGCTCTTGGGGAACCGGGGGATGGAGACACCGATAAACTCATCTTT. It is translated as CALGEPGDGDTDKLIF.

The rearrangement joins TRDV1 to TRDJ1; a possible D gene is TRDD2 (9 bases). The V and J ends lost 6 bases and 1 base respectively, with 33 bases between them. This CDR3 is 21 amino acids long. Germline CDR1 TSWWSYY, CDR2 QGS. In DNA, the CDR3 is TGTGCTCTTGGCTCCACGGCCTTCCTACAGAACCCGGGGATACCCACCGATAAACTCATCTTT. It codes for CALGSTAFLQNPGIPTDKLIF.

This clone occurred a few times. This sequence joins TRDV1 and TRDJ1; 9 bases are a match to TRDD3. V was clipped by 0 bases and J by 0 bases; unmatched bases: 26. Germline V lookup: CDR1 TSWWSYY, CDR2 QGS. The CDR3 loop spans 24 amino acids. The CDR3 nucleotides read TGTGCTCTTGGGGAACTAGCGACATCCCTACGAACTGGGGGACAGGTCCCCTACACCGATAAACTCATCTTT. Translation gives CALGELATSLRTGGQVPYTDKLIF.

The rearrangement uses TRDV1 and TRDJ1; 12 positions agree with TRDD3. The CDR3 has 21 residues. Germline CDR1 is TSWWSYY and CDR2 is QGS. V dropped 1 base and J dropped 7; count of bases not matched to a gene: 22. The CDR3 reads CALGEPSLPYWGIHVPPKLIF. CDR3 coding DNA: TGTGCTCTTGGGGAACCCTCCCTTCCTTACTGGGGGATACATGTCCCACCTAAACTCATCTTT.

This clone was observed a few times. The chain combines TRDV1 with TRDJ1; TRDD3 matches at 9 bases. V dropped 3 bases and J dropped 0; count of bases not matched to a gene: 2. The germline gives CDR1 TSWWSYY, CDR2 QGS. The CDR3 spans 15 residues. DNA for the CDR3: TGTGCTCTTGGGGACGGGGGATACCACACCGATAAACTCATCTTT. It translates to CALGDGGYHTDKLIF.